The next 30 T cell receptor beta chains were all read from a single sample in a study of radiotherapy plus CTLA-4 blockade in lung cancer. Assay used: immunoSEQ multiplex PCR; TCRdb lists only in-frame clones, some missing. This sample has approximately 94,000 clones, with roughly 85% found just once. Sequencing used peripheral blood, obtained from a patient treated with radiotherapy plus ipilimumab. These receptors were taken from a human donor with non-small cell lung cancer that progressed on radiotherapy plus ipilimumab.

This chain connects TRBV30 to TRBJ2-5, with D possibly called TRBD1 or TRBD2 (5 bases each). The CDR3 sequence is 13 residues long. CDR1 is GTSNPN, CDR2 SVGIG, per germline (reference sequence). Between the trimmed V and J ends, which lost 4 bases and 0 bases, there was a span of 9 bases. The CDR3 nucleotides read TGTGCCTGGACTCCGGGACACCAAGAGACCCAGTACTTC. It is translated as CAWTPGHQETQYF.

V is TRBV9 and J is TRBJ1-2; TRBD1 aligns across 8 bases. The CDR3 extends over 14 amino acids. Germline V CDR1 and CDR2: SGDLS, YYNGEE. Trimming removed 0 bases from V and 8 bases from J; junction bases left unmatched: 6. CDR3 in DNA: TGTGCCAGCAGCGTAGGTTCAGGGGGCAAAGGCTACACCTTC. Protein sequence: CASSVGSGGKGYTF. Full variable domain (rest looked up from reference TRBV9 and TRBJ1-2): DSGVTQTPKHLITATGQRVTLRCSPRSGDLSVYWYQQSLDQGLQFLIQYYNGEERAKGNILERFSAQQFPDLHSELNLSSLELGDSALYFCASSVGSGGKGYTFGSGTRLTVV.

On this clone: This sample includes further DNA sequences coding for the same CDR3. CDR3 sequence reads: CASSLGGAQETQYF. The CDR3 nucleotides read TGCGCCAGCAGCTTGGGGGGGGCCCAAGAGACCCAGTACTTC. This chain links TRBV5-1 with TRBJ2-5, with D tentatively TRBD1 or TRBD2 (6 bases each). Trimming shortened V by 0 bases and J by 1 base, and 7 bases separated the two germline ends. Germline CDR1 reads SGHRS; CDR2 reads YFSETQ. This CDR3 region has 14 residues.

The rearrangement uses TRBV30 and TRBJ1-2; 12 bases are shared with TRBD1. This CDR3 comprises 13 residues. Germline V gene data show CDR1 as GTSNPN and CDR2 as SVGIG (reference sequence). V lost 5 bases, J lost 7 bases, and 5 bases stayed unmatched. The CDR3 here is CAWGTGGASGYTF. CDR3 nucleotides: TGTGCCTGGGGGACAGGGGGCGCGTCTGGCTACACCTTC.

The chain combines TRBV6-6 with TRBJ2-3; D remains unclear. Between the trimmed V and J ends, which lost 8 bases and 6 bases, there was a span of 3 bases. The CDR3 spans 9 residues. Looked up from germline, CDR1 is MNHNY and CDR2 is SVGAGI (reference sequence). CDR3 loop: CASHDTQYF. The CDR3, as DNA: TGTGCCAGCCACGATACGCAGTATTTT.

The rearrangement joins TRBV11-2 to TRBJ2-3, with no clear D. Germline-derived CDR1 and CDR2 are SGHAT and FQNNGV. V dropped 5 bases and J dropped 4 bases, with 7 bases sitting between them. The CDR3 length is 12 residues. The CDR3, as DNA: TGTGCCAGCAGCCCACCAGCAGATACGCAGTATTTT. Protein product: CASSPPADTQYF.

V and J are TRBV5-8 and TRBJ2-7; unclear D gene. Germline CDR1 SGHTS, CDR2 YDEGEE. V was pared by 1 base and J by 5 bases, with 4 bases between. This CDR3 region has 11 residues. CDR3 protein: CASSLTHEQYF. CDR3 sequence (DNA): TGTGCCAGCAGCTTGACCCACGAGCAGTACTTC. Using reference TRBV5-8 and TRBJ2-7 for the parts outside the CDR3, the full variable domain is EAGVTQSPTHLIKTRGQQATLRCSPISGHTSVYWYQQALGLGLQFLLWYDEGEERNRGNFPPRFSGRQFPNYSSELNVNALELEDSALYLCASSLTHEQYFGPGTRLTVT.

This chain uses TRBV7-3 with TRBJ2-5, with a possible D match to TRBD1 (6 bases). Trimming left V 1 base short and J 5 bases short, with 11 bases between. Germline-derived CDR1 and CDR2 are SGHTA and FQGTGA. The CDR3 has 14 amino acids. This chain's CDR3 is CASSLNGGRETQYF. The CDR3 DNA follows: TGTGCCAGCAGCTTAAATGGGGGCCGGGAGACCCAGTACTTC.

This clone was picked up one time. The chain links TRBV6-4 to TRBJ2-7; 9 bases are a match to TRBD2. This CDR3 contains 16 residues. Germline V gene sequence: CDR1 MRHNA, CDR2 SNTAGT. Trimming at V came to 0 bases and at J to 5 bases, leaving 8 bases not matched to a gene. CDR3 nucleotide sequence: TGTGCCAGCAGTGACTCACGGCGGGAGGGCCCCGACGAGCAGTACTTC. Translated: CASSDSRREGPDEQYF.

The chain links TRBV29-1 to TRBJ2-6; the D gene could be TRBD1 or TRBD2 (5 bases each). The germline V gene has CDR1 SQVTM and CDR2 ANQGSEA. This CDR3 contains 14 residues. Deletions cut 3 bases from V and 2 bases from J, with 8 bases between. This CDR3 is CSVDMGAGANVLTF. As DNA, the CDR3 is TGCAGCGTTGATATGGGGGCTGGGGCCAACGTCCTGACTTTC.

The chain is built from TRBV5-1 and TRBJ2-3; the match to TRBD1 covers 8 bases. The ends lost 3 bases at V and 0 bases at J; junction bases unmatched: 0. The CDR3 is 14 residues long. The germline CDR1 and CDR2 sequences are SGHRS and YFSETQ. CDR3 coding DNA: TGCGCCAGCAGCTGGACAGGGAGCACAGATACGCAGTATTTT. Translated, it gives CASSWTGSTDTQYF.

The chain links TRBV7-9 to TRBJ2-1, with 11 bases lining up with TRBD2. The V and J ends lost 5 bases and 7 bases, in that order; junction bases with no gene match: 10. Germline values: CDR1 SEHNR, CDR2 FQNEAQ (reference sequence). This CDR3 has 16 amino acids. The CDR3 bases are TGTGCCAGCAGCCTCATTAGCGGGAGGGCCAGAAATGAGCAGTTCTTC. Amino acid sequence: CASSLISGRARNEQFF.

This chain links TRBV11-2 with TRBJ1-2; TRBD1 matches 7 bases. Germline V CDR1 and CDR2: SGHAT, FQNNGV. J gave up 6 bases and V 5 bases, and 6 bases lay outside the gene matches. The CDR3 totals 13 residues. This CDR3 is CASSRSGQDGYTF. DNA for the CDR3: TGTGCCAGCAGCCGATCAGGACAGGATGGCTACACCTTC.

The chain links TRBV18 to TRBJ1-4; no reliable D call. The CDR3 is 13 amino acids. The germline CDR1 and CDR2 sequences are KGHSH and LQKENI. V was cut by 2 bases and J by 5 bases, with 6 bases left in between. CDR3 region: CASSPLVNEKLFF. DNA of the CDR3: TGTGCCAGCTCACCATTGGTCAATGAAAAACTGTTTTTT.

CDR3 protein: CASSDEGDTQYF. The CDR3 DNA is TGTGCCAGCAGCGATGAAGGAGATACGCAGTATTTT. The chain couples TRBV7-6 to TRBJ2-3; D not certain. Germline V gene data show CDR1 as SGHVS and CDR2 as FNYEAQ. Trimming pared 5 bases from V and 5 bases from J, leaving 8 bases between. The CDR3 length is 12 residues.

This chain uses TRBV9 with TRBJ1-1, with D unresolved. V gave up 0 bases and J gave up 3 bases, with 18 bases separating them. CDR1 and CDR2 from the germline V gene are SGDLS and YYNGEE. This CDR3 spans 17 amino acids. CDR3 sequence (DNA): TGTGCCAGCAGCGTAGAGGAAGGATTACTAGGCGACACTGAAGCTTTCTTT. This translates into CASSVEEGLLGDTEAFF.

CDR3: CASSFRLAGAKNIQYF. The DNA of the CDR3 is TGTGCCAGCAGCTTCAGACTAGCGGGAGCCAAAAACATTCAGTACTTC. V and J are TRBV5-4 and TRBJ2-4; 10 bases are shared with TRBD2. CDR3 length: 16 residues. J gave up 0 bases and V 2 bases, and 2 bases lay outside the gene matches. Germline loops: CDR1 SGHNT, CDR2 YYREEE (reference sequence).

This chain links TRBV19 with TRBJ2-1; no clear D. The germline gives CDR1 LNHDA, CDR2 SQIVND (reference sequence). The CDR3 contains 15 residues. V lost 5 bases to trimming and J lost 7 bases, with 18 bases between them. For the CDR3, the DNA is TGTGCCAGTAGTCGAAAACTGGGAAGGAATAATGAGCAGTTCTTC. It translates to CASSRKLGRNNEQFF.

The DNA of the CDR3 is TGTGCCAGCAGCTTGATTGGTGACACAGATACGCAGTATTTT. This codes for CASSLIGDTDTQYF. The chain links TRBV5-4 to TRBJ2-3; D is uncertain. V gave up 1 base and J gave up 2 bases, with 8 bases separating them. CDR1 SGHNT and CDR2 YYREEE come from the germline V gene (reference sequence). The CDR3 is 14 amino acids. Combining the CDR3 with reference TRBV5-4 and TRBJ2-3 gives the whole variable domain ETGVTQSPTHLIKTRGQQVTLRCSSQSGHNTVSWYQQALGQGPQFIFQYYREEENGRGNFPPRFSGLQFPNYSSELNVNALELDDSALYLCASSLIGDTDTQYFGPGTRLTVL.

The chain couples TRBV5-1 to TRBJ2-5; 7 bases agree with TRBD2. J was trimmed by 4 bases and V by 0 bases; bases with no gene match: 6. The germline CDR1 and CDR2 sequences are SGHRS and YFSETQ. This CDR3 has 15 residues. This CDR3 is CASSLAPVAGETQYF. The DNA of the CDR3 is TGCGCCAGCAGCTTGGCCCCAGTAGCGGGAGAGACCCAGTACTTC.

This sequence joins TRBV6-5 and TRBJ1-1; D possibly corresponds to TRBD1 (5 bases). Deletions cut 6 bases from V and 7 bases from J, with 9 bases between. The CDR3 is 11 residues long. Germline loops: CDR1 MNHEY, CDR2 SVGAGI. The CDR3, as DNA: TGTGCCAGCAGGTACAGGAATGAAGCTTTCTTT. It is translated as CASRYRNEAFF.

This chain links TRBV5-1 with TRBJ2-1, with D possibly TRBD1 on 5 matching bases. V lost 4 bases to trimming and J lost 1 base, with 15 bases between them. This CDR3 has 16 residues. Germline values: CDR1 SGHRS, CDR2 YFSETQ. The CDR3, as DNA: TGCGCCAGCAGCCCGGTTCTAGGGGCGTCCTACAATGAGCAGTTCTTC. As protein: CASSPVLGASYNEQFF.

The V gene is TRBV30, the J gene TRBJ2-7; no clear D. Germline values: CDR1 GTSNPN, CDR2 SVGIG (reference sequence). This CDR3 is built from 11 residues. Trimming cost V 0 bases and J 7 bases, with 7 bases left between them. In DNA, the CDR3 is TGTGCCTGGAGTGTACGGCGGGAGCAGTACTTC. Residues: CAWSVRREQYF.

This clone has just one count. The CDR3 here is CASSLVIGSHEQYF. Here the CDR3 DNA reads TGCGCCAGCAGCTTGGTTATCGGGTCCCACGAGCAGTACTTC. The chain combines TRBV5-1 with TRBJ2-7; no clear D gene. Germline V lookup: CDR1 SGHRS, CDR2 YFSETQ. This CDR3 comprises 14 residues. V was trimmed by 0 bases and J by 5 bases, leaving 12 bases between them.

The chain links TRBV27 to TRBJ2-7; 9 positions match TRBD1. There are 17 residues in the CDR3. CDR1 MNHEY and CDR2 SMNVEV come from the germline V gene (reference sequence). V trimming: 2 bases; J trimming: 5 bases; junction bases outside the gene matches: 13. The CDR3 sequence is CASSLRGPGQGNHEQYF. CDR3 DNA sequence: TGTGCCAGCAGTTTAAGGGGCCCGGGACAGGGTAACCACGAGCAGTACTTC.

The chain employs TRBV28 and TRBJ2-1; the match to TRBD2 covers 8 bases. The CDR3 has 14 amino acids. Germline-derived CDR1 and CDR2 are MDHEN and SYDVKM. The ends lost 6 bases at V and 10 bases at J; junction bases unmatched: 11. This chain's CDR3 is CASSPPSGSSEQFF. Written as DNA, the CDR3 is TGTGCCAGCAGCCCCCCCAGCGGGAGTAGCGAGCAGTTCTTC. The full variable domain, in which reference TRBV28 and TRBJ2-1 provide the parts outside the CDR3, is DVKVTQSSRYLVKRTGEKVFLECVQDMDHENMFWYRQDPGLGLRLIYFSYDVKMKEKGDIPEGYSVSREKKERFSLILESASTNQTSMYLCASSPPSGSSEQFFGPGTRLTVL.

The chain links TRBV12-5 to TRBJ2-7; D is ambiguous. The CDR3 runs 11 residues. Per the germline V gene, CDR1 is LGHNT and CDR2 is FRNRAP. Here the CDR3 reads CASGYSGSRDV. The CDR3 nucleotides are TGTGCTAGTGGTTATTCCGGGTCAAGAGACGTC.

This clone was counted only a few times. The rearrangement links TRBV18 to TRBJ1-1, with D maybe TRBD1 (5 bases). Germline V lookup: CDR1 KGHSH, CDR2 LQKENI. V lost 1 base to trimming and J lost 7 bases, with 13 bases between them. This CDR3 has 14 residues. The CDR3 here is CASSPLGVRGEAFF. The CDR3 bases are TGTGCCAGCTCACCACTAGGGGTACGTGGTGAAGCTTTCTTT.

J is TRBJ2-7 and V is TRBV10-3, with 7 bases identical to TRBD1. V lost 10 bases and J lost 2; bases outside the gene matches: 11. The CDR3 is made up of 14 amino acids. Germline V gene lookup returns CDR1 ENHRY and CDR2 SYGVKD. Here the CDR3 reads CATNQGQLPYEQYV. In DNA form, the CDR3 reads TGTGCCACCAACCAGGGACAGCTCCCCTACGAGCAGTACGTC.

V usage is TRBV11-2 and J usage is TRBJ1-2; tentatively, D is TRBD1 (5 bases). V was trimmed by 2 bases and J by 8 bases, leaving 12 bases between them. The CDR3 extends over 13 amino acids. From germline, CDR1 is SGHAT and CDR2 FQNNGV. The CDR3 DNA reads TGTGCCAGCAGCTTATTGGGAGGGACCGGCTACACCTTC. It encodes CASSLLGGTGYTF.